What follows are 6 T cell receptor beta chains derived from one specimen sequenced in a study of early stage breast cancer tumors. The table came from immunoSEQ multiplex PCR; TCRdb's copy has only in-frame clones and leaves some out. Here the sample spans 20,000 to 25,000 clones, 55% to 80% being singletons. Sequencing was done on a sample of breast tumor tissue. The receptor set was obtained from a person in their sixties with breast cancer.

The CDR3 bases are TGTGCCTGGAGTGTAGGGAGCGGATCCTACAATGAGCAGTTCTTC. Its protein is CAWSVGSGSYNEQFF. J is TRBJ2-1 and V is TRBV30, with D tentatively TRBD2 (5 bases). V was trimmed by 0 bases and J by 1 base, leaving 10 bases between them. This CDR3 is built from 15 residues. The V gene's germline CDR1 is GTSNPN and CDR2 SVGIG (reference sequence). The full variable domain, its missing parts supplied by reference TRBV30 and TRBJ2-1, is SQTIHQWPATLVQPVGSPLSLECTVEGTSNPNLYWYRQAAGRGLQLLFYSVGIGQISSEVPQNLSASRPQDRQFILSSKKLLLSDSGFYLCAWSVGSGSYNEQFFGPGTRLTVL.

V and J are TRBV27 and TRBJ1-1; D possibly corresponds to TRBD1 (5 bases). The CDR3 has 18 residues. Trimming stripped 2 bases from V and 0 bases from J, with 19 bases between. Germline lookup yields CDR1 MNHEY and CDR2 SMNVEV (reference sequence). CDR3: CASSLMISGGSVNTEAFF. CDR3 sequence (DNA): TGTGCCAGCAGTTTAATGATTTCGGGGGGAAGTGTGAACACTGAAGCTTTCTTT.

This clone was picked up a small number of times. The V call is TRBV5-6, the J call TRBJ1-5, with a possible D match to TRBD1 (6 bases). The CDR3 spans 15 residues. Germline lookup yields CDR1 SGHDT and CDR2 YYEEEE. V was shortened by 3 bases and J by 0 bases, with 10 bases between the two germline ends. CDR3 in DNA: TGTGCCAGCAGCTCTCAGGGGACTAGCAATCAGCCCCAGCATTTT. This gives the protein CASSSQGTSNQPQHF.

The chain recombines TRBV29-1 with TRBJ1-1; D possibly corresponds to TRBD1 (6 bases). The CDR3 has 13 residues. V lost 7 bases, J lost 10 bases, and 22 bases lay in between. Germline-derived CDR1 and CDR2 are SQVTM and ANQGSEA. CDR3 loop: CSGTTPDRTLAFF. The CDR3 DNA sequence: TGCAGCGGAACGACTCCCGACAGGACACTAGCTTTCTTT.

The chain joins TRBV4-3 to TRBJ2-5; TRBD2 agrees at 14 bases. This CDR3 has 18 amino acids. V shed 0 bases, J shed 5 bases, and the junction held 8 bases outside the gene matches. CDR1 LGHNA and CDR2 YSLEER come from the germline V gene. CDR3 nucleotides: TGCGCCAGCAGCCAAGATCTGGGACTAGCGGGAGTACGGGAGACCCAGTACTTC. As protein: CASSQDLGLAGVRETQYF.

The J gene is TRBJ2-7, the V gene TRBV28, with TRBD1 matching 11 bases. The ends lost 1 base at V and 3 bases at J; junction bases unmatched: 11. Germline values: CDR1 MDHEN, CDR2 SYDVKM. This CDR3 contains 18 residues. CDR3: CASSLFGTGGYFHYEQYF. Here the CDR3 DNA reads TGTGCCAGCAGTTTATTTGGGACAGGGGGTTATTTTCACTACGAGCAGTACTTC.